This TCR beta chain was identified during a study of shared clonotypes between healthy human individuals. Overall study findings and caveats: A handful of donors showed sharing of about 4.6% of naive CD4 clonotypes.

Assay: immunoSEQ multiplex PCR; the TCRdb copy retains only in-frame clones and omits some. The sample lists about 2.1 million clones, roughly 95% occurring once. Concerning this clone itself: The antigen is unknown.

Naive CD8 cells lacked CD45RO and underwent positive selection for CCR7, leaving out terminally differentiated effector memory CD45RA+ cells. The clonotype comes from a young man in good health. Some clones in this sample may be carry-over from other donors' samples. Sequenced input: naive CD8+ T cells from PBMCs.

CDR3 nucleotides: TGTGCCAGCAGCTTGGTAATACTAGCTGTTTCAGAGACCCAGTACTTC. This sequence encodes CASSLVILAVSETQYF. The chain uses TRBV5-8 and TRBJ2-5, with D maybe TRBD2 (6 bases). V was pared by 0 bases and J by 4 bases, with 16 bases between. The germline gives CDR1 SGHTS, CDR2 YDEGEE. CDR3 size: 16 residues.